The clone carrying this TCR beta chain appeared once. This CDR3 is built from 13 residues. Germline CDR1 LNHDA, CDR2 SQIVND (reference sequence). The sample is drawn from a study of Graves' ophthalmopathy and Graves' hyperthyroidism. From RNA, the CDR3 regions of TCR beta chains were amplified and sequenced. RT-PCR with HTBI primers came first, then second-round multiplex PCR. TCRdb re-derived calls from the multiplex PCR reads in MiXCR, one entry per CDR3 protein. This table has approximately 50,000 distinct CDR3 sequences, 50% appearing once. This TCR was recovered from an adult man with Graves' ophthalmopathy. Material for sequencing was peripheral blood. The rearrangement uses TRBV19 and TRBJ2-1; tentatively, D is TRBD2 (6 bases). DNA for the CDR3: TGTGCTAGTCCGGGAGTAATCTACAATGAGCAGTTCTTC. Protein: CASPGVIYNEQFF.